This is a list of T cell receptor beta chains from one sample in a study of CD4 T cells in relation to SARS-CoV-2 and coronaviruses. The protocol was immunoSEQ multiplex PCR, while the TCRdb copy is restricted to in-frame clones and leaves out a portion. The sample holds about 59,000 clones, just over 85% seen once. Sequencing was done on a sample of memory CD4+ T cells from PBMCs. The receptors were gathered from a human donor in good health. CDR3s include the opening cysteine and the closing phenylalanine or tryptophan. The order of the fields is CDR3 DNA, CDR3 protein, D gene, J gene, V gene, clone size, CDR3 length. D genes are given only for firm matches. Clone size is not always given. Where it is, it says once, few, many or a class for expanded clones.

TGTGCCAGCAGTTCCGGACTAGACGGTGAGCAGTACTTC CASSSGLDGEQYF TRBD2 TRBJ2-7 TRBV28 once 13
TGTGCCAGCAGTCGACGACGGACTGAAGCTTTCTTT CASSRRRTEAFF . TRBJ1-1 TRBV2 . 12
TGTGCCAGCAGCCTTCACAATGAGCAGTTCTTC CASSLHNEQFF . TRBJ2-1 TRBV2 . 11
TGCGCCAGCAGCTGGAACCCAGGGGGAGGGGCTACCTACAATGAGCAGTTCTTC CASSWNPGGGATYNEQFF . TRBJ2-1 TRBV5-1 . 18
TGTGCCAGCAGCCGACAGGGCTACGAGCAGTACTTC CASSRQGYEQYF TRBD1 TRBJ2-7 TRBV9 . 12
TGTGCCAGTAGTATCCGACAGGGACCCTACGAGCAGTACTTC CASSIRQGPYEQYF TRBD1 TRBJ2-7 TRBV19 . 14
TGTGCCTGGAGCGCAGGGGCAACTAATGAAAAACTGTTTTTT CAWSAGATNEKLFF . TRBJ1-4 TRBV30 . 14
TGTGCCTGGAGTCCAGGCGGGGGCGTTTTTTCAGGTAACGGTGAAGCTTTCTTT CAWSPGGGVFSGNGEAFF . TRBJ1-1 TRBV30 . 18
TGTGCCAGCAGCGTAGATCTAGCGGGAGGGGGTGAGCAGTTCTTC CASSVDLAGGGEQFF TRBD2 TRBJ2-1 TRBV9 . 15
TGTGCCAGCAGTTCCCACGGGACAGCCATGGGCTACACCTTC CASSSHGTAMGYTF TRBD1 TRBJ1-2 TRBV28 . 14
TGTGCCAGCAGCACCGGACACCCACAAGAGACCCAGTACTTC CASSTGHPQETQYF . TRBJ2-5 TRBV7-2 . 14
TGTGCCAGCAGCGGGGGGGCTGGGGGCTACACCTTC CASSGGAGGYTF . TRBJ1-2 TRBV3-1/TRBV3-2 . 12
TGTGCCAGCAGCTTATCTAGCGGCCGGACCACAGATACGCAGTATTTT CASSLSSGRTTDTQYF TRBD2 TRBJ2-3 TRBV5-5 once 16
TGTGCCTGGGCAGGGGGCAGCTACGAGCAGTACTTC CAWAGGSYEQYF TRBD1 TRBJ2-7 TRBV30 . 12
TGCGCCAGCCGAAAACCGGGACTAGTAGCGGATGAGCAGTTCTTC CASRKPGLVADEQFF TRBD2 TRBJ2-1 TRBV5-1 . 15
TGTGCCAGCAGCGGACAGCGATACGAGCAGTACTTC CASSGQRYEQYF . TRBJ2-7 TRBV12-3/TRBV12-4 . 12
TGTGCCTGGAGTGTATGGGGAGGCTACACCTTC CAWSVWGGYTF . TRBJ1-2 TRBV30 . 11
TGTGCCAGCAGTTCGATACAAGGGTACCAAGAGACCCAGTACTTC CASSSIQGYQETQYF . TRBJ2-5 TRBV6-5 . 15
TGTGCCAGCAGCTTGGTGTCCCAGAATGAGCAGTTCTTC CASSLVSQNEQFF . TRBJ2-1 TRBV5-4 . 13
TGTGCCAGCACTCTTTCGACAGGGAGGGACGAGCAGTACTTC CASTLSTGRDEQYF . TRBJ2-7 TRBV28 . 14
TGTGCCAGAGCTAGGAATTCACCCCTCCACTTT CARARNSPLHF . TRBJ1-6 TRBV27 few 11
TGTGCCAGTCGTAAAGCCCTAGCGGGATTCTACGAGCAGTACTTC CASRKALAGFYEQYF TRBD2 TRBJ2-7 TRBV28 . 15
TGTGCCAGCAGTCCTCCGGGGGGGGTCTCTGGAAACACCATATATTTT CASSPPGGVSGNTIYF . TRBJ1-3 TRBV28 . 16
TGTGCCACCAGTGACGGGGGGACAGGGCCCCAAGAGACCCAGTACTTC CATSDGGTGPQETQYF TRBD1 TRBJ2-5 TRBV24-1 . 16
TGCAGTGCTAGTTTGACGACGGGAGGGCCACTATTGAATGATGAGCAGTTCTTC CSASLTTGGPLLNDEQFF TRBD2 TRBJ2-1 TRBV20-1 once 18
TGTGCCACCAGTTCGGACAGGGCGAACACCGGGGAGCTGTTTTTT CATSSDRANTGELFF TRBD1 TRBJ2-2 TRBV24-1 . 15
TGTGCCAGCAGTTTAGGGCTGGCAGGGAGGCGGGAGACCCAGTACTTC CASSLGLAGRRETQYF . TRBJ2-5 TRBV28 . 16
TGCAGCGCACTGGGACATGCGAACACCGGGGAGCTGTTTTTT CSALGHANTGELFF . TRBJ2-2 TRBV29-1 . 14
TGTGCCAGTAGCACCCCCCGGGGCGGGAGGGCCGGGGAGACCCAGTACTTC CASSTPRGGRAGETQYF TRBD2 TRBJ2-5 TRBV19 . 17
TGTGCCAGCAGTTTAGAGGCAGGGGGGAACACTGAAGCTTTCTTT CASSLEAGGNTEAFF TRBD1 TRBJ1-1 TRBV27 few 15
TGTGCCAGCAGCCGCACCCTGGAGGGTAGCGAGCAGTACTTC CASSRTLEGSEQYF . TRBJ2-7 TRBV28 . 14
TGTGCCAGCAGCCATGTGGGTTCGGAGCAGTTCTTC CASSHVGSEQFF . TRBJ2-1 TRBV3-1/TRBV3-2 . 12
TGTGCCAGCAGTTTGGTCCCAGGTGTAGATACGCAGTATTTT CASSLVPGVDTQYF . TRBJ2-3 TRBV28 . 14
TGCGCCAGCAGCTCGGGCGGGGGCTACGGCTACACCTTC CASSSGGGYGYTF . TRBJ1-2 TRBV5-1 once 13
TGTGCCAGCAGTAGGGGACAGCGAGATCAAGAGACCCAGTACTTC CASSRGQRDQETQYF TRBD1 TRBJ2-5 TRBV2 . 15
TGTGCCAGCAGTGAATTCTCCCAGAACACTGAAGCTTTCTTT CASSEFSQNTEAFF . TRBJ1-1 TRBV25-1 . 14
TGTGCCAGCAGCATCACCTGGCTAGCGGGAGGGGAAGAGACCCAGTACTTC CASSITWLAGGEETQYF TRBD2 TRBJ2-5 TRBV5-4 . 17
TGTGCCAGCAGCCTTTTCGCGGGGGCGGACTACGAGCAGTACTTC CASSLFAGADYEQYF . TRBJ2-7 TRBV14 . 15
TGTGCCAGCAGCCAGGGCCCAGATACGCAGTATTTT CASSQGPDTQYF . TRBJ2-3 TRBV3-1/TRBV3-2 . 12
TGTGCCAGCACCACCAGGGTACAGCCCCAGCATTTT CASTTRVQPQHF . TRBJ1-5 TRBV28 . 12
TGTGCAAGTCGCTTCCCGACAGGGCCCCCCAATGAGCAGTTCTTC CASRFPTGPPNEQFF . TRBJ2-1 TRBV12-2 few 15
TGTGCTAGTGGTTTGGAGGCCGGACCGTATGAAGCTTTCTTT CASGLEAGPYEAFF . TRBJ1-1 TRBV12-5 once 14
TGTGCCAGCAGGCTCGACAACACCGGGGAGCTGTTTTTT CASRLDNTGELFF . TRBJ2-2 TRBV7-7 . 13
TGCGCCAGCAGCGACAGGGGGCCCTTGAACACCGGGGAGCTGTTTTTT CASSDRGPLNTGELFF TRBD1 TRBJ2-2 TRBV5-1 . 16
TGTGCCAGTCCCAGGAACCCTGGTGAAAAACTGTTTTTT CASPRNPGEKLFF . TRBJ1-4 TRBV6-5 . 13
TGCGCCAGCAGCCTAGGGGCTAGCGGACCCCTCAATGAGCAGTTCTTC CASSLGASGPLNEQFF TRBD2 TRBJ2-1 TRBV4-1 . 16
TGTGCCAGTAGTGAAGGTCGTAGGAGGGTGTCTGGCTACACCTTC CASSEGRRRVSGYTF . TRBJ1-2 TRBV19 few 15